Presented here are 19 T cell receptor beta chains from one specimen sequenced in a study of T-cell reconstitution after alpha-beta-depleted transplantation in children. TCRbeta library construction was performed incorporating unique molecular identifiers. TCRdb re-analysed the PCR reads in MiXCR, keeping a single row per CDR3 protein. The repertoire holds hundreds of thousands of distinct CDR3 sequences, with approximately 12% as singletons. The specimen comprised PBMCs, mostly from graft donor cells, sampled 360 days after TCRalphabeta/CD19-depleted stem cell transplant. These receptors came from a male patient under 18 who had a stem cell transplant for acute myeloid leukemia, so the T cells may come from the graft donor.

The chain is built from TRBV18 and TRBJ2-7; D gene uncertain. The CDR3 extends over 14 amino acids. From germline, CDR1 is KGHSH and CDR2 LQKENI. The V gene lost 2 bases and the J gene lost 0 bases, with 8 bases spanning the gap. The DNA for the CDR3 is TGTGCCAGCTCACCAGGGGTAGTCTCCTACGAGCAGTACTTC. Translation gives CASSPGVVSYEQYF.

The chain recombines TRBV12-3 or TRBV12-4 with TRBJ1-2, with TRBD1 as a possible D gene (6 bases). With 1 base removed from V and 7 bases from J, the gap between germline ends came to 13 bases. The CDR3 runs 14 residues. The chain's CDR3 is CASSLGTGASGYTF. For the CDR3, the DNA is TGTGCCAGCAGTTTAGGCACGGGGGCGAGTGGCTACACCTTC.

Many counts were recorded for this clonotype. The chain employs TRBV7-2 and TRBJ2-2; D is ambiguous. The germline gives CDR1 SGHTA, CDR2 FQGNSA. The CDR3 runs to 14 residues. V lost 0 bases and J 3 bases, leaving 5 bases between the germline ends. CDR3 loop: CASSLAGYTGELFF. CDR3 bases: TGTGCCAGCAGCTTAGCGGGCTACACCGGGGAGCTGTTTTTT.

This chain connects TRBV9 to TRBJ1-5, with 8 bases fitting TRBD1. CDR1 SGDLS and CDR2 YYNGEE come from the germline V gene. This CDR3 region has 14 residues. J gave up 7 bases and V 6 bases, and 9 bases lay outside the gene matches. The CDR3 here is CASNAGTGDQPQHF. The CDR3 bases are TGTGCCAGCAACGCCGGGACAGGCGACCAGCCCCAGCATTTT.

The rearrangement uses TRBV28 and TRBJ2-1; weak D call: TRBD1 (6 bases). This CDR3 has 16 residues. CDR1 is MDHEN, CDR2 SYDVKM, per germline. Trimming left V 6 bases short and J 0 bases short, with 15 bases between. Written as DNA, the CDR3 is TGTGCCAGCAGACGTCCCGGGACAAACTCCTACAATGAGCAGTTCTTC. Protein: CASRRPGTNSYNEQFF.

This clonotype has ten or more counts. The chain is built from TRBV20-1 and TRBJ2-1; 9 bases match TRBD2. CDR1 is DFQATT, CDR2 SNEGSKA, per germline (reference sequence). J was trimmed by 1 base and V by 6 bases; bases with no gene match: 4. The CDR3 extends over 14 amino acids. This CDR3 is CSAQTSGSYNEQFF. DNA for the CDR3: TGCAGTGCCCAAACTAGCGGGTCCTACAATGAGCAGTTCTTC.

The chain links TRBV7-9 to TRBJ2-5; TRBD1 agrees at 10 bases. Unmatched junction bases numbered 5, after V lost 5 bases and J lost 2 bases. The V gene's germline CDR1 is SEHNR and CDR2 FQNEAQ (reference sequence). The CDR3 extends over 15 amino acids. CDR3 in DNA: TGTGCCAGCAGCCTCTGGACAGGGGGGCAAGAGACCCAGTACTTC. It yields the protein CASSLWTGGQETQYF.

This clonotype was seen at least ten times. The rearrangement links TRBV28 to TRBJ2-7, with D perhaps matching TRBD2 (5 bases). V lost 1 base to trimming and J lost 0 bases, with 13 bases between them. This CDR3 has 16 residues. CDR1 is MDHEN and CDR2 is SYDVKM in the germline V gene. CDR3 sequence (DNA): TGTGCCAGCAGTTTATTTCGGGGTCCCATCTCCTACGAGCAGTACTTC. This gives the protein CASSLFRGPISYEQYF.

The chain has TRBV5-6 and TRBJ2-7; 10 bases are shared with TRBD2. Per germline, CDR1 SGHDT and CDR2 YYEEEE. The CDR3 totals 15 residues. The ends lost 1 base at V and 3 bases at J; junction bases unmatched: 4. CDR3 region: CASSLIAGGGYEQYF. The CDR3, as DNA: TGTGCCAGCAGCTTGATAGCGGGAGGTGGCTACGAGCAGTACTTC.

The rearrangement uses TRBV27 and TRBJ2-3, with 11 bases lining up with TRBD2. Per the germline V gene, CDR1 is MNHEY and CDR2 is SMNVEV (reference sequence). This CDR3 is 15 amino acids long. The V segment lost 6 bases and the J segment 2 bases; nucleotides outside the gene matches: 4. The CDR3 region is CASRLAGDPTDTQYF. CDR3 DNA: TGTGCCAGCAGACTAGCGGGAGACCCCACAGATACGCAGTATTTT.

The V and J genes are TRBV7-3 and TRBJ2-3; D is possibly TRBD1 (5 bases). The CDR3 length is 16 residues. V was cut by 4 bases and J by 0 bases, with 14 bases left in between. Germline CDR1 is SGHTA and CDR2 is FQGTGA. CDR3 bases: TGTGCCAGCAGCTCCGACAGACCCCTAAGCACAGATACGCAGTATTTT. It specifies CASSSDRPLSTDTQYF.

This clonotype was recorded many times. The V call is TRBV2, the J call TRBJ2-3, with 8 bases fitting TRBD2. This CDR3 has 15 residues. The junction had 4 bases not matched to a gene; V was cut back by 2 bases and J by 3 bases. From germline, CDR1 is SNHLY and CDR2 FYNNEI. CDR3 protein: CASSELAGATDTQYF. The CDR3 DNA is TGTGCCAGCAGTGAACTAGCGGGCGCTACAGATACGCAGTATTTT.

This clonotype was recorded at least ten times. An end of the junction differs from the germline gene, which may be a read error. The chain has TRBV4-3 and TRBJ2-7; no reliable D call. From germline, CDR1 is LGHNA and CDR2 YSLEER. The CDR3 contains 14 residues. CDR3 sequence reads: CASSQDPRSYEQYF. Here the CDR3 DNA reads TGTGCCAGCAGCCAGGACCCCCGCTCCTACGAGCAGTACTTC.

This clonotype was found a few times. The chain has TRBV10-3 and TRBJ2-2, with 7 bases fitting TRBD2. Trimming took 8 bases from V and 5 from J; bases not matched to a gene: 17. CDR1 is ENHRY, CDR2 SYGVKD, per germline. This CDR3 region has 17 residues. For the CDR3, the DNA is TGTGCCATCTCGGCTAGCGGACGGCCGGGTGGGACCGGGGAGCTGTTTTTT. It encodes CAISASGRPGGTGELFF.

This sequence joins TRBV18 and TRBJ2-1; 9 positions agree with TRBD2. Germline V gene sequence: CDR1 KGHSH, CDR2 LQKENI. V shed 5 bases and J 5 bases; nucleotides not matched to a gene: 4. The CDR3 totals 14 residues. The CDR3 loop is CASSMLAGHNEQFF. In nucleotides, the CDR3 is TGTGCCAGCTCAATGCTAGCGGGGCACAATGAGCAGTTCTTC.

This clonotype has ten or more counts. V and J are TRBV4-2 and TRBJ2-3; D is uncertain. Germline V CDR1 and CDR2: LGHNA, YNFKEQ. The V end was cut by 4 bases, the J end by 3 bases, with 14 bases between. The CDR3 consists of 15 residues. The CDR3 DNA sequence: TGTGCCAGCAGCCCCGAGAGAACTGGGACAGATACGCAGTATTTT. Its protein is CASSPERTGTDTQYF.

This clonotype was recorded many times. The CDR3 DNA reads as TGTGCCAGCCTTACCTATGCCTACAATGAGCAGTTCTTC. Its protein product is CASLTYAYNEQFF. The chain employs TRBV28 and TRBJ2-1; the D is unclear. In germline, CDR1 is MDHEN, CDR2 SYDVKM. V was trimmed by 8 bases and J by 2 bases, leaving 10 bases between them. There are 13 residues in the CDR3.

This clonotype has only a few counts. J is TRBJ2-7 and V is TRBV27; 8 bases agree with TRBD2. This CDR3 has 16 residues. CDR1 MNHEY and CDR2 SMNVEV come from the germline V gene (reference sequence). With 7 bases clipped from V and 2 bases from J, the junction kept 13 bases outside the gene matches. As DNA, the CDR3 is TGTGCCAGCACCAAGCTGGAGCGGGAGTCTCCCTACGAGCAGTACTTC. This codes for CASTKLERESPYEQYF.

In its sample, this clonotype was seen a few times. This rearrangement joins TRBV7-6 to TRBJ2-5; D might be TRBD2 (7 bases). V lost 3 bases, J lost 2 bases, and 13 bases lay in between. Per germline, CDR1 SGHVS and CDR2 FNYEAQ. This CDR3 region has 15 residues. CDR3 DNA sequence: TGTGCCAGCAGCTTCGGCGGGGGCACACAAGAGACCCAGTACTTC. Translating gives CASSFGGGTQETQYF. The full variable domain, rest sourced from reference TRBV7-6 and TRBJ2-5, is GAGVSQSPRYKVTKRGQDVALRCDPISGHVSLYWYRQALGQGPEFLTYFNYEAQQDKSGLPNDRFSAERPEGSISTLTIQRTEQRDSAMYRCASSFGGGTQETQYFGPGTRLLVL.